This TCR beta chain was captured by sequencing in a study of Ad26.COV2.S vaccination and SARS-CoV-2 variants. Here immunoSEQ multiplex PCR was the method, and the copy in TCRdb shows in-frame clones only, minus some. The sample holds 350,000 to 550,000 clones; approximately 92% are singletons and the top ten take just over 2.5%. Specified treatment: approximately 18 received Ad26.COV2.S at low or high dose, single or two shots; roughly five received placebo; per-sample allocation not given. Day 63 following the first vaccine or placebo injection was when the samples were taken. J gave up 0 bases and V 4 bases, and 9 bases lay outside the gene matches. The CDR3 has 19 amino acids.

The material was peripheral blood, obtained in a trial of Ad26.COV2.S vaccine versus placebo. The chain is built from TRBV5-3 and TRBJ1-6; 11 nucleotides line up with TRBD1. TRBV5-3 is identified as an open reading frame with a role that is uncertain. The TCR comes from a person between 18 and 59 years old who received the Ad26.COV2.S COVID-19 vaccine or a placebo. The CDR3 protein is CARSPGQGASSSYNSPLHF. The CDR3 DNA reads as TGTGCCAGAAGCCCTGGACAGGGGGCATCGAGCTCCTATAATTCACCCCTCCACTTT.